Included here is one T cell receptor (beta chain) sequence, with context. This sample is drawn from a study of blood T cell repertoires in COVID-19. The method was immunoSEQ multiplex PCR; TCRdb's version includes in-frame clones alone and lacks a portion of them. The sample yields 150,000 to 180,000 clones, 70% to 85% seen once. CDR3 length: 14 residues. The ends were cut back, 6 bases at V and 2 bases at J, with 8 bases in the middle. Germline V gives CDR1 MDHEN, CDR2 SYDVKM. The chain has TRBV28 and TRBJ1-6, with D possibly matching TRBD1 (5 bases). The sequencing input was peripheral blood. The source of this sequence is a man between 60 and 75 years old with COVID-19, enrolled during active disease. CDR3 protein: CASREGAYNSPLHF. The CDR3 DNA sequence: TGTGCCAGCAGGGAAGGGGCCTATAATTCACCCCTCCACTTT.